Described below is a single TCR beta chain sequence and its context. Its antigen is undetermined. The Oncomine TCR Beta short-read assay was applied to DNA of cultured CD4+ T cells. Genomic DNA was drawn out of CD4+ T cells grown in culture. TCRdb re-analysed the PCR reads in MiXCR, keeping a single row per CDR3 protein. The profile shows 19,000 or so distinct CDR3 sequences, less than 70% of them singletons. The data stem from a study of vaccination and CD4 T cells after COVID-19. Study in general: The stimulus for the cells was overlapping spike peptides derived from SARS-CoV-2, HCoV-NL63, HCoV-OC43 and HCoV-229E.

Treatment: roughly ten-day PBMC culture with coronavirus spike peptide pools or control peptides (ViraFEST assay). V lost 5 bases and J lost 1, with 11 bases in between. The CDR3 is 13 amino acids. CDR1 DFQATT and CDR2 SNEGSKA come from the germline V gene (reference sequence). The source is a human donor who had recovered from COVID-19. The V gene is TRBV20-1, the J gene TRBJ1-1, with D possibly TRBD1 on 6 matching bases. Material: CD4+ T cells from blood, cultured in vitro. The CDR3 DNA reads TGCAGTGCTCTGGTACAGGGGAACACTGAAGCTTTCTTT. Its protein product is CSALVQGNTEAFF.